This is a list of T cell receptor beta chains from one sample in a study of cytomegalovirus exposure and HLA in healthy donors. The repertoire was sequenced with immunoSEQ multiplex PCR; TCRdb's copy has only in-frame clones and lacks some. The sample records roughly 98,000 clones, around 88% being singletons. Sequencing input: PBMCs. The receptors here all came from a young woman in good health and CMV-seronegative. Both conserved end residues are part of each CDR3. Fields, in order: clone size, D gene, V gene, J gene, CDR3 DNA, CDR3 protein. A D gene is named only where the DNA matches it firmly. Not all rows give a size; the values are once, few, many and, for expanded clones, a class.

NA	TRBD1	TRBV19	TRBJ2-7	TGTGCCAGTAGTATATCTGGGACAGGGTTTGGGTACGAGCAGTACTTC	CASSISGTGFGYEQYF
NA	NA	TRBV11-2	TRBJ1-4	TGTGCCAGCAGCTTTATGACAGGAAATGAAAAACTGTTTTTT	CASSFMTGNEKLFF
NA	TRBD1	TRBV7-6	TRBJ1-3	TGTGCCAGCAGCTTACAGGGGGCTGGAAACACCATATATTTT	CASSLQGAGNTIYF
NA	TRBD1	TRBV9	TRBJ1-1	TGTGCCAGCAGCGTCTCCCAGGGGGCTCGCACTGAAGCTTTCTTT	CASSVSQGARTEAFF
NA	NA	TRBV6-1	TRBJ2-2	TGTGCCAGCACCTGGCCTCGCGGCGGGGAGCTGTTTTTT	CASTWPRGGELFF
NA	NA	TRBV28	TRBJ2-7	TGTGCCAGCAGTTTAACAGGGTTCAAGGACGAGCAGTACTTC	CASSLTGFKDEQYF
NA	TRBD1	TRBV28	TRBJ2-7	TGTGCCAGCAGACGACAGGGGATCCCCTACGAGCAGTACTTC	CASRRQGIPYEQYF
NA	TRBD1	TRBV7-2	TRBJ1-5	TGTGCCAGCAGCCAAGGGACAGCTCTTAGCAATCAGCCCCAGCATTTT	CASSQGTALSNQPQHF
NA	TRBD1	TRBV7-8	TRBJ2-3	TGTGCCAGCAGCGCGAATTCAGGGGGTGGGACAGATACGCAGTATTTT	CASSANSGGGTDTQYF
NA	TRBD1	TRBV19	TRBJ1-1	TGTGCCAGTAGTGGATACAGGGGGCAAGGGGAAGCTTTCTTT	CASSGYRGQGEAFF
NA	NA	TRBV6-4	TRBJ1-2	TGTGCCAGCAGTGACTCCGGGTACGGCTACACCTTC	CASSDSGYGYTF
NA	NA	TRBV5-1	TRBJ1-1	TGCGCCAGCAGCTTGAACAGGGCTGCTGAAGCTTTCTTT	CASSLNRAAEAFF
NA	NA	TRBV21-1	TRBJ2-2	TGTGCCAGCAGCAAGGGACAGCCAAGCACCGGGGAGCTGTTTTTT	CASSKGQPSTGELFF
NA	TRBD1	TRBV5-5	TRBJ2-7	TGTGCCAGCAGCTTGGATACGGGACAGGCGTACTACGAGCAGTACTTC	CASSLDTGQAYYEQYF
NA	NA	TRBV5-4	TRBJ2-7	TGTGCCAGCAGCTTGGGACTAGGTCTCTACGAGCAGTACTTC	CASSLGLGLYEQYF
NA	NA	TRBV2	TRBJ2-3	TGTGCCAGCAGTGATCAAGGGGGCACAGATACGCAGTATTTT	CASSDQGGTDTQYF
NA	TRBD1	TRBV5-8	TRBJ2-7	TGTGCCAGCAGCCGGGACAGGCATTACGAGCAGTACTTC	CASSRDRHYEQYF
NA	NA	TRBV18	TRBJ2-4	TGTGCCAGCTCCCCTCCGGGGGAACTAGCCAAAAACATTCAGTACTTC	CASSPPGELAKNIQYF
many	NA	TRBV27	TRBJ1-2	TGTGCCAGCAGTTTGCAGGGTGGGAATTATGGCTACACCTTC	CASSLQGGNYGYTF
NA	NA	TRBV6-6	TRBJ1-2	TGTGCCAGCAGTTACTCGACTATTGGCTACACCTTC	CASSYSTIGYTF
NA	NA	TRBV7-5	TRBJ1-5	TGTGTCAGAAGCGAACCGACAGGGTGGTATCAGCCCCAGCATTTT	CVRSEPTGWYQPQHF